Below are 5 T cell receptor beta chains sequenced from a single sample in a study of T cells in Graves' hyperthyroidism and ophthalmopathy. TCR beta CDR3 regions were amplified from RNA. First-round RT-PCR targeting the TCR CDR3 was performed with the HTBI primer set. TCRdb reprocessed the multiplex PCR reads via MiXCR and lists one record per CDR3 protein. The sample holds about 250,000 distinct CDR3 sequences; roughly 20% are singletons and the top ten take around 60%. Sequencing was carried out using blood. The receptors here all came from a man aged 25 to 40 with Graves' ophthalmopathy.

The chain has TRBV6-1 and TRBJ1-5; tentative D call: TRBD1 (5 bases). Trimming took off 7 bases at V and 4 bases at J, with 14 bases between the two ends. The CDR3 extends over 14 amino acids. Germline V gene lookup returns CDR1 MNHNS and CDR2 SASEGT. Here the CDR3 reads CASTEFRVNQPQHF. The CDR3 region has the DNA TGTGCCAGCACCGAATTCAGGGTGAATCAGCCCCAGCATTTT.

This clonotype was observed a handful of times. The V and J genes are TRBV11-3 and TRBJ1-1, with 8 positions matching TRBD1. The germline CDR1 and CDR2 sequences are SGHNT and YENEEA. V lost 5 bases to trimming and J lost 5 bases; unmatched junction nucleotides: 10. The CDR3 has 15 amino acids. The CDR3 DNA reads TGTGCCAGCAGCCCTCAGACAGGGGCGGGTACTGAAGCTTTCTTT. This encodes CASSPQTGAGTEAFF.

The V gene is TRBV6-1, the J gene TRBJ2-1, with D unclear. The CDR3 is made up of 15 amino acids. The V gene lost 0 bases and the J gene lost 3 bases, with 9 bases spanning the gap. Germline CDR1 and CDR2: MNHNS and SASEGT. CDR3 in DNA: TGTGCCAGCAGTGAAGCGGAGACATACTACAATGAGCAGTTCTTC. Amino acids: CASSEAETYYNEQFF.

The chain links TRBV7-3 to TRBJ2-2; 7 positions agree with TRBD1. The germline V gene has CDR1 SGHTA and CDR2 FQGTGA. V lost 6 bases and J lost 2; bases outside the gene matches: 6. This CDR3 is 15 amino acids long. The CDR3 DNA reads TGTGCCAGCAGGGCTCGACAGGGAAACACCGGGGAGCTGTTTTTT. Protein product: CASRARQGNTGELFF.

The rearrangement links TRBV27 to TRBJ1-1; 7 bases are shared with TRBD1. Trimming cost V 2 bases and J 8 bases; bases outside gene matches: 5. CDR3 length: 13 residues. In germline, CDR1 is MNHEY, CDR2 SMNVEV (reference sequence). In nucleotides, the CDR3 is TGTGCCAGCAGTTTAAGACAGGGATTAGAAGCTTTCTTT. Its translation is CASSLRQGLEAFF.